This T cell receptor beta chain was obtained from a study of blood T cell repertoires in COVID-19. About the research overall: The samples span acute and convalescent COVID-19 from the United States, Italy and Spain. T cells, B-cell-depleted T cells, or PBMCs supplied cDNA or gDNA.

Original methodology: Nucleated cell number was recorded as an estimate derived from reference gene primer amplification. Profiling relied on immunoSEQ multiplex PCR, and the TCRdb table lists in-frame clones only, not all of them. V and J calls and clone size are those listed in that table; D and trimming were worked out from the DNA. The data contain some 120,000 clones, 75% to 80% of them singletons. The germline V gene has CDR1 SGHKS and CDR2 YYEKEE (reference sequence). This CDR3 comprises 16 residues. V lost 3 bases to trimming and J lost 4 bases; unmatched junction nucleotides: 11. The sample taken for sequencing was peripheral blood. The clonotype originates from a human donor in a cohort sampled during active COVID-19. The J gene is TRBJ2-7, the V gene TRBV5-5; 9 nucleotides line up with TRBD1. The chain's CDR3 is CASSSPGQGPAYEQYF. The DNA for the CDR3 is TGTGCCAGCAGCTCACCGGGACAGGGACCCGCGTACGAGCAGTACTTC.